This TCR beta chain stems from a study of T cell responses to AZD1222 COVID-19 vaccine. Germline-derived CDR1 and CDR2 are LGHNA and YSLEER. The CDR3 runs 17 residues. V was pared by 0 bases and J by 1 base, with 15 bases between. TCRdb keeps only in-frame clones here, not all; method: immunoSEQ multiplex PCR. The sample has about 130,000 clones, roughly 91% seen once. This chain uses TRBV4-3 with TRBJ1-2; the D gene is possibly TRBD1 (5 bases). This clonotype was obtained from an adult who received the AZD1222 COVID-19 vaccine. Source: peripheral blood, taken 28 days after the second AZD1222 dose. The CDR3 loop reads CASSQDQGTWLNYGYTF. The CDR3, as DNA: TGCGCCAGCAGCCAAGATCAGGGAACGTGGCTTAACTATGGCTACACCTTC.